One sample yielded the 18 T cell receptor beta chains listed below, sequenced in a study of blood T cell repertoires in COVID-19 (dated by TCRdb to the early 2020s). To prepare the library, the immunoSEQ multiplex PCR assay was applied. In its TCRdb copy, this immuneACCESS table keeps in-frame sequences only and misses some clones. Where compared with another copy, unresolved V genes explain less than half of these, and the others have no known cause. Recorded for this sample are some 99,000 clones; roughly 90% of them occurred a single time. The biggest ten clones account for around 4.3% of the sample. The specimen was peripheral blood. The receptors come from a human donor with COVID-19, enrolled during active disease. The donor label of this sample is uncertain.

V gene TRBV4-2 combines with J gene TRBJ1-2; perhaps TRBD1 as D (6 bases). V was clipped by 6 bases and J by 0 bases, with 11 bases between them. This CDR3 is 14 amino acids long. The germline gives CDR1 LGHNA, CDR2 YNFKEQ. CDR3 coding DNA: TGTGCCAGCAGTCCCGGGACAACTAACTATGGCTACACCTTC. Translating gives CASSPGTTNYGYTF.

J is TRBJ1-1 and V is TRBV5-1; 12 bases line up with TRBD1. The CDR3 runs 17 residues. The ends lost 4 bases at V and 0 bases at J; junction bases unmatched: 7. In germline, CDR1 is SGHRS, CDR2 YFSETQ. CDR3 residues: CASSEGTGGKMNTEAFF. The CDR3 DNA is TGCGCCAGCAGCGAAGGGACAGGGGGCAAGATGAACACTGAAGCTTTCTTT.

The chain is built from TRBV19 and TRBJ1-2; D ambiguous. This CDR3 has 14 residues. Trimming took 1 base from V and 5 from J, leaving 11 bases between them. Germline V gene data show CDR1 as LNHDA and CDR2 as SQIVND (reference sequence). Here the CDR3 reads CASSIGGTTYGYTF. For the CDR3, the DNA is TGTGCCAGTAGTATAGGAGGAACCACATATGGCTACACCTTC.

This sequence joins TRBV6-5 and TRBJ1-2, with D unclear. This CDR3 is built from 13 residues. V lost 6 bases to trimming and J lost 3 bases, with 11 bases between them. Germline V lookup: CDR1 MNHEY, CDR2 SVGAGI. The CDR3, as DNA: TGTGCCAGCAGCTCCGGGTGGCACTATGGCTACACCTTC. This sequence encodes CASSSGWHYGYTF.

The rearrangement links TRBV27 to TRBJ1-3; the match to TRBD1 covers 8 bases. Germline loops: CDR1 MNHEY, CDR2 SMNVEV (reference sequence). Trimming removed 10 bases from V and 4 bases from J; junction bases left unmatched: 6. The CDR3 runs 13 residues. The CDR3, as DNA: TGTGCCACCAGGGGGCGCCCCGGAAACACCATATATTTT. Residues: CATRGRPGNTIYF.

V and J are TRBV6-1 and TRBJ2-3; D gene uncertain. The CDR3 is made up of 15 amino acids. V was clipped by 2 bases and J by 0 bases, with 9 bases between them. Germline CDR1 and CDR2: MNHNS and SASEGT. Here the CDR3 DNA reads TGTGCCAGCAGTGAATCTACTCCCAGCACAGATACGCAGTATTTT. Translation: CASSESTPSTDTQYF.

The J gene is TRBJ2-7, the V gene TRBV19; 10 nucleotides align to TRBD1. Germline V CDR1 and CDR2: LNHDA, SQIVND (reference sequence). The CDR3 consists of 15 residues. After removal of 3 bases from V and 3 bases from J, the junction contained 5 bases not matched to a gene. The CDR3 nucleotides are TGTGCCAGTAGTATCACCGGGACAGGGGACTACGAGCAGTACTTC. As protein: CASSITGTGDYEQYF.

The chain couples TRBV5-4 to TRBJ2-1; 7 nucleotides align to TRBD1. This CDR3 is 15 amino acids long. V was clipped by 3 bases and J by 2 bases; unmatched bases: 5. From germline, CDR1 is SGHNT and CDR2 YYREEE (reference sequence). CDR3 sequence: CASSSRDRAYNEQFF. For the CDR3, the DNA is TGTGCCAGCAGCTCCCGGGACAGAGCCTACAATGAGCAGTTCTTC.

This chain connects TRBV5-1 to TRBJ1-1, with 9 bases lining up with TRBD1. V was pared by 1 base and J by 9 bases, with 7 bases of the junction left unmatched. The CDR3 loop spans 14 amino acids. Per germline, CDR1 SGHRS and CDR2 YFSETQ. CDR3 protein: CASSLSGTGSKAFF. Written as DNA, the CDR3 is TGCGCCAGCAGCTTGTCCGGGACAGGGTCTAAAGCTTTCTTT.

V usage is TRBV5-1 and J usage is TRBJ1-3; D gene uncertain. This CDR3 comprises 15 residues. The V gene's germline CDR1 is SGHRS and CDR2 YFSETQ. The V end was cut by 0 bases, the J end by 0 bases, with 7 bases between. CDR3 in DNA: TGCGCCAGCAGCTTGGCCCCAGACTCTGGAAACACCATATATTTT. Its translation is CASSLAPDSGNTIYF.

CDR3 DNA sequence: TGTGCCAGCAGCGTAGATGGACAGGGGTTAAGCGAGCAGTACTTC. It translates to CASSVDGQGLSEQYF. The genes are TRBV9 and TRBJ2-7; 9 bases align to TRBD1. The CDR3 runs to 15 residues. Trimming took 0 bases from V and 6 from J; bases not matched to a gene: 7. Germline V lookup: CDR1 SGDLS, CDR2 YYNGEE.

The CDR3 nucleotides read TGTGCCAGTAGTTCCAGCCTTGGACAGGGAAGCAATCAGCCCCAGCATTTT. Residues: CASSSSLGQGSNQPQHF. The V gene is TRBV19, the J gene TRBJ1-5, with 8 bases that match TRBD1. The CDR3 extends over 17 amino acids. Germline CDR1 is LNHDA and CDR2 is SQIVND (reference sequence). After removal of 5 bases from V and 1 base from J, the junction contained 10 bases not matched to a gene.

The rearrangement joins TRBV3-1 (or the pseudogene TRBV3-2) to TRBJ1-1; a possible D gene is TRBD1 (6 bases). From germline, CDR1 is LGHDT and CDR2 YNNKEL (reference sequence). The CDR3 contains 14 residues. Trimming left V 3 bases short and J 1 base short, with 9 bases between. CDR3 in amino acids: CASSQPGANTEAFF. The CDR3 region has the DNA TGTGCCAGCAGCCAGCCAGGGGCGAACACTGAAGCTTTCTTT.

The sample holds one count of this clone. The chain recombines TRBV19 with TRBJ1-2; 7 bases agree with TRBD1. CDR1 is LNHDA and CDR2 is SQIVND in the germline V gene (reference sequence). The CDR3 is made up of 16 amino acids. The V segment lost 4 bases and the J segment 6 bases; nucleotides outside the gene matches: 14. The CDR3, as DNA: TGTGCCAGTAGTAACCGGACAGGTATCGTTTTTAATGGCTACACCTTC. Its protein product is CASSNRTGIVFNGYTF.

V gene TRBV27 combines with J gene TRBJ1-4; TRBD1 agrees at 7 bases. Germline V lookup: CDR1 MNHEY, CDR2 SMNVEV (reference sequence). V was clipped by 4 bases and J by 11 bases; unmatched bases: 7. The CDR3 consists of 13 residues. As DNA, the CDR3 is TGTGCCAGCAGTTCCCTAGGACAGGTGAAACTGTTTTTT. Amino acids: CASSSLGQVKLFF.

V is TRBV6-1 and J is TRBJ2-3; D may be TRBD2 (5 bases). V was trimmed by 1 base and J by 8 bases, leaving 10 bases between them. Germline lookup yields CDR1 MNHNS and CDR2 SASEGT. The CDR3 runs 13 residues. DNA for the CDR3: TGTGCCAGCAGTGAAGAACTAGGATTTACGCAGTATTTT. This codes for CASSEELGFTQYF.

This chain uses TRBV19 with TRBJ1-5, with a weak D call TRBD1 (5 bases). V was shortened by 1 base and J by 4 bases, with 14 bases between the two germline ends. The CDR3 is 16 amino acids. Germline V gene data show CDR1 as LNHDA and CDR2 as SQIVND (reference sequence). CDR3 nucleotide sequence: TGTGCCAGTAGTATAGGGGGCAGGTTGAGAAATCAGCCCCAGCATTTT. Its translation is CASSIGGRLRNQPQHF.

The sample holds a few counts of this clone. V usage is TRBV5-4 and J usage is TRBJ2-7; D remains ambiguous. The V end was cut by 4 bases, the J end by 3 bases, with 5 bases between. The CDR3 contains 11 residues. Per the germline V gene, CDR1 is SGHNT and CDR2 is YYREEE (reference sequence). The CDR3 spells CASSRGYEQYF. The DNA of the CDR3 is TGTGCCAGCAGCCGAGGCTACGAGCAGTACTTC.